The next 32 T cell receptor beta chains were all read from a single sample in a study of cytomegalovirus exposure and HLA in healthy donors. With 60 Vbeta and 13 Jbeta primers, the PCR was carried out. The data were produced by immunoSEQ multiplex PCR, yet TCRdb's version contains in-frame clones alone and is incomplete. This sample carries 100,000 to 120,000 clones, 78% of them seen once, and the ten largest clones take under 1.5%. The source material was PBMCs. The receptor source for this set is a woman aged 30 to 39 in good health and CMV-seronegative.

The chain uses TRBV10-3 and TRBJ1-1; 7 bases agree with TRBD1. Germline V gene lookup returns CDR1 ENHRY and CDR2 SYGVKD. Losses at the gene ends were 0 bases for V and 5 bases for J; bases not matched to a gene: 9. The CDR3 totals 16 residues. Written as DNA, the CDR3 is TGTGCCATCAGTGAGTCAATGACAGGGCTAGCGACTGAAGCTTTCTTT. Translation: CAISESMTGLATEAFF.

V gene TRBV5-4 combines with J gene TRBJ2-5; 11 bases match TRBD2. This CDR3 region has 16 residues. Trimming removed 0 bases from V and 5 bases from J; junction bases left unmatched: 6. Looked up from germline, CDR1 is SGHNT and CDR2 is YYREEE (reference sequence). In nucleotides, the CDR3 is TGTGCCAGCAGCTTGGTGGTAGCGGGGGGGCACGAGACCCAGTACTTC. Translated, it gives CASSLVVAGGHETQYF.

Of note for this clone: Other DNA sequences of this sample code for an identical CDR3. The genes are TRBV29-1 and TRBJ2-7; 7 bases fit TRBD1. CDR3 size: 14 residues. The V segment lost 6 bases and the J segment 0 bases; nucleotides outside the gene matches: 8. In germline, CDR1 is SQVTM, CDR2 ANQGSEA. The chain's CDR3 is CSVADRRDSYEQYF. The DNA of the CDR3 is TGCAGCGTCGCGGACAGGCGAGACTCCTACGAGCAGTACTTC.

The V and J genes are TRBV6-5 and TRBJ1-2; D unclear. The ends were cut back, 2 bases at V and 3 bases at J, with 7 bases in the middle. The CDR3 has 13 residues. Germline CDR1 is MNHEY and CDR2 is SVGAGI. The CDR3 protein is CASSYTDHYGYTF. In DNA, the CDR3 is TGTGCCAGCAGTTACACAGATCACTATGGCTACACCTTC.

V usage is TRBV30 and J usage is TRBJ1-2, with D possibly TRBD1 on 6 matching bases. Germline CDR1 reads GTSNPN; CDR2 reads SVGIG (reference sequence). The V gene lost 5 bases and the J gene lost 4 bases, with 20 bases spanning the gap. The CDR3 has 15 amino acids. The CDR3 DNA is TGTGCCTGGGCCGGACAGAATGGGCTCGGCTATGGCTACACCTTC. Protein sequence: CAWAGQNGLGYGYTF.

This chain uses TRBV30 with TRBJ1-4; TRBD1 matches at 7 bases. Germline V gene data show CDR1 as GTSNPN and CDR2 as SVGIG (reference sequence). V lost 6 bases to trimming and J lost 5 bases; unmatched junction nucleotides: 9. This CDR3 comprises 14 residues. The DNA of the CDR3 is TGTGCCTGCCTTGCGGAGACAGGGAATGAAAAACTGTTTTTT. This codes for CACLAETGNEKLFF.

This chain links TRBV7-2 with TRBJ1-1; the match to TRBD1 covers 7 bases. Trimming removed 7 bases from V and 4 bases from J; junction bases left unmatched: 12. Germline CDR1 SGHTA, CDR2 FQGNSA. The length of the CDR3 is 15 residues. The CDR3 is CASTTQRGRVTEAFF. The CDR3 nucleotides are TGTGCCAGCACGACCCAAAGGGGGCGGGTCACTGAAGCTTTCTTT.

CDR3 sequence reads: CATRLDRGSTDTQYF. The CDR3 DNA reads TGTGCCACCCGGTTGGACAGGGGTTCTACAGATACGCAGTATTTT. The chain joins TRBV6-5 to TRBJ2-3; TRBD1 matches 9 bases. With V trimmed by 10 bases and J by 3 bases, 11 bases remained unmatched. This CDR3 is 15 amino acids long. CDR1 is MNHEY and CDR2 is SVGAGI in the germline V gene.

CDR3 in amino acids: CATSRFRGTEAFF. The DNA of the CDR3 is TGTGCCACCAGCAGGTTCAGGGGCACTGAAGCTTTCTTT. The chain uses TRBV15 and TRBJ1-1; tentative D call: TRBD1 (6 bases). Germline V gene data show CDR1 as LNHNV and CDR2 as YYDKDF (reference sequence). This CDR3 comprises 13 residues. Between the trimmed V and J ends, which lost 3 bases and 4 bases, there was a span of 9 bases.

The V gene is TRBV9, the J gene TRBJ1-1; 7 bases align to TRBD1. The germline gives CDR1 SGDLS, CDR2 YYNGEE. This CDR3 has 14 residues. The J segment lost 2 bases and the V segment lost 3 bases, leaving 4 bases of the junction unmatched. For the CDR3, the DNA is TGTGCCAGCAGCGCGGGACAGATTAACACTGAAGCTTTCTTT. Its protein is CASSAGQINTEAFF.

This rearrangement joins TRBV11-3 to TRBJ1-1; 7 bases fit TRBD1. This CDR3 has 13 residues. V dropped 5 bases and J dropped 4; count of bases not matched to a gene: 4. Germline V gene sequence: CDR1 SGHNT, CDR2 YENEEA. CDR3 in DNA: TGTGCCAGCAGCATGGGGACAGCCACTGAAGCTTTCTTT. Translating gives CASSMGTATEAFF.

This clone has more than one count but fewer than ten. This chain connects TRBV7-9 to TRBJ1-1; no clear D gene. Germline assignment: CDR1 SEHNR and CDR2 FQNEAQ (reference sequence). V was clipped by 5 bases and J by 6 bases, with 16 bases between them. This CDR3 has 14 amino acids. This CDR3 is CASSEGFGVSEAFF. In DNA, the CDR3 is TGTGCCAGCAGCGAGGGATTTGGGGTGTCTGAAGCTTTCTTT.

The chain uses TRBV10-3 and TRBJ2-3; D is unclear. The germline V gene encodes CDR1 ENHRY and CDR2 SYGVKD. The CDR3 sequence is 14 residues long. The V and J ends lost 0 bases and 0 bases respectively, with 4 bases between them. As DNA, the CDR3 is TGTGCCATCAGTGAGTCCAGTAGCACAGATACGCAGTATTTT. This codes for CAISESSSTDTQYF.

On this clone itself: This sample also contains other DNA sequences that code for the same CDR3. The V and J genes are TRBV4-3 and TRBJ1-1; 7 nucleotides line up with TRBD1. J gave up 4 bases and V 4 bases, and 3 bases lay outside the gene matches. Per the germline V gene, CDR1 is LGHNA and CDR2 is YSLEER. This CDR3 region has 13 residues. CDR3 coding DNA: TGCGCCAGCAGCCTTGGGACAGCCACTGAAGCTTTCTTT. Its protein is CASSLGTATEAFF.

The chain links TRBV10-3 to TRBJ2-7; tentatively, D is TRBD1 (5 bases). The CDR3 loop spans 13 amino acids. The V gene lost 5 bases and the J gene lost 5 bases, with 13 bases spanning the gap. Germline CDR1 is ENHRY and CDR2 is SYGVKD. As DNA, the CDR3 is TGTGCCATCAGTCAGGGAATTATCGACGAGCAGTACTTC. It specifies CAISQGIIDEQYF.

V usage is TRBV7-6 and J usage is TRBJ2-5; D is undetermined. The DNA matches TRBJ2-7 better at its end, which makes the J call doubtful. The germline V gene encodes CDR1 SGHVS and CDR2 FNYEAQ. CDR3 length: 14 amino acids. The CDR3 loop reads CASSLGLESYEQYF. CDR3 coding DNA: TGTGCCAGCAGCTTAGGCCTCGAATCCTACGAGCAGTACTTC.

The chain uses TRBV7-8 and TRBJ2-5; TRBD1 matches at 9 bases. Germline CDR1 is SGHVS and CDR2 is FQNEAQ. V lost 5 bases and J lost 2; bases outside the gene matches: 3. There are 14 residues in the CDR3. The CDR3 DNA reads TGTGCCAGCAGCCCGGGACAGGGACAAGAGACCCAGTACTTC. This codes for CASSPGQGQETQYF.

In nucleotides, the CDR3 is TGTGCCAGCAGTTCTCGAACGACAGGGTGGGAGGAGACCCAGTACTTC. Protein product: CASSSRTTGWEETQYF. The chain is built from TRBV28 and TRBJ2-5, with 7 bases matching TRBD1. In germline, CDR1 is MDHEN, CDR2 SYDVKM. After removal of 4 bases from V and 5 bases from J, the junction contained 13 bases not matched to a gene. This CDR3 is 16 amino acids long.

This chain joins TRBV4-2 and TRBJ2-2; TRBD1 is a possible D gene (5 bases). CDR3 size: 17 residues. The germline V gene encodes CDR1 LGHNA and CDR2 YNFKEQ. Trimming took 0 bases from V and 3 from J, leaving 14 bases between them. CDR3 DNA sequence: TGTGCCAGCAGCCAAGATCGAAGGGGCCCGGACACCGGGGAGCTGTTTTTT. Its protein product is CASSQDRRGPDTGELFF.

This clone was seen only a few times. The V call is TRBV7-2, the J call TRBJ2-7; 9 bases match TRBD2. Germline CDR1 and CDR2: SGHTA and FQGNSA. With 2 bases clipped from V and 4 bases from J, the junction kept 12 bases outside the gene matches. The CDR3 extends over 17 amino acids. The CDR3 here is CASSLFNWVSGGYEQYF. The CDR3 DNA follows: TGTGCCAGCAGCTTATTTAATTGGGTTAGCGGGGGTTACGAGCAGTACTTC.

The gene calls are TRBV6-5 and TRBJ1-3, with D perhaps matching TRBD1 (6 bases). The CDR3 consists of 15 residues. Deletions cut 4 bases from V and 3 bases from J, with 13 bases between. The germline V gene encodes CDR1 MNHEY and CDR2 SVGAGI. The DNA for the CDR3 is TGTGCCAGCAGTTCCAGGGGAAATTTTGGAAACACCATATATTTT. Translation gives CASSSRGNFGNTIYF.

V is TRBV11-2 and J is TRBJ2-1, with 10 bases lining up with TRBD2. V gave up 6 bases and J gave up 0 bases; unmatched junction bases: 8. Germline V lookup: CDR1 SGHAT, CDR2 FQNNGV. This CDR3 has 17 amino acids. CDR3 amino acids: CASRVTSGASSYNEQFF. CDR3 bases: TGTGCCAGCAGGGTCACTAGCGGGGCCTCCTCCTACAATGAGCAGTTCTTC.

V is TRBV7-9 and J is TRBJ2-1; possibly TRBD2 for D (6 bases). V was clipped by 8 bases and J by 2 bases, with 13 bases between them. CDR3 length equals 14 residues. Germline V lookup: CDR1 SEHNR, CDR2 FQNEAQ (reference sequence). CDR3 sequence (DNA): TGTGCCAGCCGTGGGGGGAGGACCTACAATGAGCAGTTCTTC. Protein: CASRGGRTYNEQFF. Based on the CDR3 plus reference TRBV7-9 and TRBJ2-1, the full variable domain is DTGVSQNPRHKITKRGQNVTFRCDPISEHNRLYWYRQTLGQGPEFLTYFQNEAQLEKSRLLSDRFSAERPKGSFSTLEIQRTEQGDSAMYLCASRGGRTYNEQFFGPGTRLTVL.

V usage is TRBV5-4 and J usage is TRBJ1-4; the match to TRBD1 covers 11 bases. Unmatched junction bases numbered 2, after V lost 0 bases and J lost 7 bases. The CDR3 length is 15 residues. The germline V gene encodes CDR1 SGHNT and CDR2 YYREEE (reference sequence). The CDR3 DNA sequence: TGTGCCAGCAGCTTGGATGGGACAGGGGGTGAAAAACTGTTTTTT. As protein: CASSLDGTGGEKLFF.

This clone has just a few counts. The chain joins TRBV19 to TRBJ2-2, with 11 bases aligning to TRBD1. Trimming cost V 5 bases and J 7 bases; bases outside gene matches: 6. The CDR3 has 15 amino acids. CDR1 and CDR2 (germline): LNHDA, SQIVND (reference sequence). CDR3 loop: CASSHPGTGGGELFF. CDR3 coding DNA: TGTGCCAGTAGTCACCCCGGGACAGGGGGCGGGGAGCTGTTTTTT.

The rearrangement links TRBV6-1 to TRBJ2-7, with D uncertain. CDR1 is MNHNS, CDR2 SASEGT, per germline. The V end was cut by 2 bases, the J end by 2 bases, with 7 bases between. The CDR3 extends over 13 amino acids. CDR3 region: CASSELRTYEQYF. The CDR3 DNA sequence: TGTGCCAGCAGTGAACTCAGAACCTACGAGCAGTACTTC.

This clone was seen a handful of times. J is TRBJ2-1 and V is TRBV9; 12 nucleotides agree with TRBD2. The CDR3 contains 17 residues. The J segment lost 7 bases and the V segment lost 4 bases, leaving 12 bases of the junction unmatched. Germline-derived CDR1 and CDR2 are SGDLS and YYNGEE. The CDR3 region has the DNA TGTGCCAGCAGCCCCGCGGGTCTAGCGGGGGGGTGGAATGAGCAGTTCTTC. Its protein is CASSPAGLAGGWNEQFF.

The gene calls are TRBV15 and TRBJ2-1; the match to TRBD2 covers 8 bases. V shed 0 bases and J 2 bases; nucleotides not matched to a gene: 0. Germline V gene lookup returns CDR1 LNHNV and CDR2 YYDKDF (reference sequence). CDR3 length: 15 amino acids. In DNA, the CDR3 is TGTGCCACCAGCAGAGATAGCGGGACCTACAATGAGCAGTTCTTC. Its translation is CATSRDSGTYNEQFF.

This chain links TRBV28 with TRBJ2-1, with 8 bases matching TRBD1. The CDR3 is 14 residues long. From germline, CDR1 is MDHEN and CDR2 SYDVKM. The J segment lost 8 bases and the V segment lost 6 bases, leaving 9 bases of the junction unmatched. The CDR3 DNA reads TGTGCCAGCAGGCCAGGGGGCAAGGAACATGAGCAGTTCTTC. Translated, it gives CASRPGGKEHEQFF.

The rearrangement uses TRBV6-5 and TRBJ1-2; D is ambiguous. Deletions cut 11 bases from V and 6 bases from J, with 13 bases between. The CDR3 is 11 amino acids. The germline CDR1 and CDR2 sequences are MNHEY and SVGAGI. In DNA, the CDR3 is TGTGCCCGAAATTCCACGGATGGCTACACCTTC. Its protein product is CARNSTDGYTF.

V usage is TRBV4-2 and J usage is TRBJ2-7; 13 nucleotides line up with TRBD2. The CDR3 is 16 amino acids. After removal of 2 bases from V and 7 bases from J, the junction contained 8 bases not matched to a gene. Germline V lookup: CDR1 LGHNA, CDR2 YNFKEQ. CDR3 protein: CASSQPRTSGSQEQYF. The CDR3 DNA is TGTGCCAGCAGCCAACCCAGGACTAGCGGGAGTCAAGAGCAGTACTTC.

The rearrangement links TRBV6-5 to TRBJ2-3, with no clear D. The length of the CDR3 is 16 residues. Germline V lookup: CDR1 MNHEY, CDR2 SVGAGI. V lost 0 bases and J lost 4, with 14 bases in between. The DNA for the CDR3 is TGTGCCAGCAGTTACTCTGGCGGCGGTCTCGCAGATACGCAGTATTTT. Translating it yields CASSYSGGGLADTQYF.